This entry describes one T cell receptor (beta chain). The sample comes from a study of shared clonotypes between healthy human individuals. The DNA input per sorted-subset replicate PCR was around 200 ng, corresponding to roughly 30,000 T cell genomes. Using immunoSEQ multiplex PCR, the repertoire was profiled, and TCRdb retains in-frame clones only, with some absent. The table has over 950,000 clones, approximately 75% seen once. This CDR3 comprises 14 residues. The V and J ends lost 1 base and 8 bases, in that order; junction bases with no gene match: 8. Per germline, CDR1 SQVTM and CDR2 ANQGSEA. The clonotype was recovered from a man between 18 and 35 years old in good health. Some clones in this sample may be carry-over from other donors' samples. V and J are TRBV29-1 and TRBJ2-1, with 7 bases identical to TRBD2. The sequencing input was memory CD4+ T cells from PBMCs. Subset given: CD45RA-negative fraction. The CDR3 sequence is CSVEGGRSIDEQFF. CDR3 DNA: TGCAGCGTTGAAGGCGGGAGATCGATCGATGAGCAGTTCTTC.